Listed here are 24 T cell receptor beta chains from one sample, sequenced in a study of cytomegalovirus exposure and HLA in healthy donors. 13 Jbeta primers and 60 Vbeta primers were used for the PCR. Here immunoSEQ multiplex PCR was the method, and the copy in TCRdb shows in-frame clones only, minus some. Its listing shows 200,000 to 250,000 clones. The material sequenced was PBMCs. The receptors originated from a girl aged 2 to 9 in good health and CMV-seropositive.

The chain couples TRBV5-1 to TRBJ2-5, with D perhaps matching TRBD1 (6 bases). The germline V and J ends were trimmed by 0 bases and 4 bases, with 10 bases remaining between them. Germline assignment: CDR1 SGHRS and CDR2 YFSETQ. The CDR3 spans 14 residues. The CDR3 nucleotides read TGCGCCAGCAGCTTGGCCTGGGGGCTAGAGACCCAGTACTTC. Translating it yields CASSLAWGLETQYF.

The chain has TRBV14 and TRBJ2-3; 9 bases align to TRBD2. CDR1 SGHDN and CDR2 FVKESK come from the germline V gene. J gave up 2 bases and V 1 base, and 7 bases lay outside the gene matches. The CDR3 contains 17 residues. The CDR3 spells CASSQGPGLAFTDTQYF. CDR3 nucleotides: TGTGCCAGCAGCCAAGGGCCGGGACTAGCATTCACAGATACGCAGTATTTT.

The CDR3 loop reads CASSSGGGAEQYF. The CDR3 region has the DNA TGCGCCAGCAGCTCGGGGGGGGGAGCCGAGCAGTACTTC. The chain recombines TRBV5-1 with TRBJ2-7, with 8 bases that match TRBD2. CDR1 and CDR2 (germline): SGHRS, YFSETQ. The length of the CDR3 is 13 residues. The V segment lost 3 bases and the J segment 6 bases; nucleotides outside the gene matches: 5.

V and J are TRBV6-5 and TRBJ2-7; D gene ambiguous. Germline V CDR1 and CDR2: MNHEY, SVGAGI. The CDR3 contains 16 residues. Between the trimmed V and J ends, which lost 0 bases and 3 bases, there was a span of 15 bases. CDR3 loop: CASSYSTVENLYEQYF. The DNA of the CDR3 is TGTGCCAGCAGTTACTCCACCGTTGAGAACCTCTACGAGCAGTACTTC.

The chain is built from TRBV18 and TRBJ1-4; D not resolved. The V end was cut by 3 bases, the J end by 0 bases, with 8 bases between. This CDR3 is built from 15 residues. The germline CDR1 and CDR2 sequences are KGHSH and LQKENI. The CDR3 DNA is TGTGCCAGCTCACCTGGGAGAACAACTAATGAAAAACTGTTTTTT. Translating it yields CASSPGRTTNEKLFF.

The CDR3 DNA reads as TGTGCCAGCAGCTTAGATAGCGGGAGTACGCAAGAGACCCAGTACTTC. Amino acids: CASSLDSGSTQETQYF. V gene TRBV11-2 combines with J gene TRBJ2-5; 9 bases line up with TRBD2. The CDR3 sequence is 16 residues long. Germline V CDR1 and CDR2: SGHAT, FQNNGV. With 0 bases clipped from V and 2 bases from J, the junction kept 4 bases outside the gene matches.

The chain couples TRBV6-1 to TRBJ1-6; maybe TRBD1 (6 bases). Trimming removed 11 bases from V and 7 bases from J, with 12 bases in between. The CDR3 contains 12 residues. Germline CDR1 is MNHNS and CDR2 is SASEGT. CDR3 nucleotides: TGTGCCGGACAGTCGGGGAATTCACCCCTCCACTTT. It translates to CAGQSGNSPLHF.

As DNA, the CDR3 is TGTGCCAGCGTGGGGTCGCCAGGGATTTACGAGCAGTACTTC. Translation: CASVGSPGIYEQYF. The rearrangement uses TRBV6-1 and TRBJ2-7; a weak D match, TRBD1 (5 bases). Trimming cost V 8 bases and J 4 bases, with 18 bases left between them. There are 14 residues in the CDR3. The germline gives CDR1 MNHNS, CDR2 SASEGT.

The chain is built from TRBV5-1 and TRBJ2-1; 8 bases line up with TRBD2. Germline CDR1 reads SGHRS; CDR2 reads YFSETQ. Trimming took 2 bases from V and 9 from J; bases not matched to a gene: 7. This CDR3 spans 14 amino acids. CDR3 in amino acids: CASSFPGGGTEQFF. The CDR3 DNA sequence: TGCGCCAGCAGCTTCCCGGGAGGGGGGACTGAGCAGTTCTTC. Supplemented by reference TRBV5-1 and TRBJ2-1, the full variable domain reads KAGVTQTPRYLIKTRGQQVTLSCSPISGHRSVSWYQQTPGQGLQFLFEYFSETQRNKGNFPGRFSGRQFSNSRSEMNVSTLELGDSALYLCASSFPGGGTEQFFGPGTRLTVL.

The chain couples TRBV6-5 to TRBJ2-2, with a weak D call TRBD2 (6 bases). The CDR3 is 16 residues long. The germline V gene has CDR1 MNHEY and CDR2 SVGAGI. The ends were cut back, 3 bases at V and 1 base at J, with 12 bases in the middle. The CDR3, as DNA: TGTGCCAGCAGTTATGACGGGGGACTGAACACCGGGGAGCTGTTTTTT. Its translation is CASSYDGGLNTGELFF.

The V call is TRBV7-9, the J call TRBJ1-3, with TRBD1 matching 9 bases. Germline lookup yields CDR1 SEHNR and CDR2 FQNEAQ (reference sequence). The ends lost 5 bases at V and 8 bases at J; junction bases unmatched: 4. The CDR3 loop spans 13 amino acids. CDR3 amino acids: CASSRDRGDTIYF. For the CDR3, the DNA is TGTGCCAGCAGCAGAGACAGGGGGGACACCATATATTTT.

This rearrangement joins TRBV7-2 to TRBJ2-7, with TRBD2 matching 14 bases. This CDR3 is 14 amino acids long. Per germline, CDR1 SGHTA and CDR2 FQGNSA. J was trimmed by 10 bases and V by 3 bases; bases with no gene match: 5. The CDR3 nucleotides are TGTGCCAGCAGCTTGGGACTAGCGGGAGCCCCTCAGTACTTC. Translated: CASSLGLAGAPQYF.

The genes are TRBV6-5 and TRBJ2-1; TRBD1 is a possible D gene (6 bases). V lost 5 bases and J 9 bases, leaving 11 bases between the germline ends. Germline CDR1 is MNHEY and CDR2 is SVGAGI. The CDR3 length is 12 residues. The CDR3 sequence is CASSTTGTEQFF. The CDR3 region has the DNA TGTGCCAGCAGTACAACAGGGACTGAGCAGTTCTTC.

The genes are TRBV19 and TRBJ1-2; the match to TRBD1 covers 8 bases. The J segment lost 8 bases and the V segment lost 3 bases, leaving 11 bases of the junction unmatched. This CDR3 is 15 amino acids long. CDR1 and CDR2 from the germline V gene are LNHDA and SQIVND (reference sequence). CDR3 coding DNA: TGTGCCAGTAGTATTTCCCGACAGGGGATGAGAGGCTACACCTTC. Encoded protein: CASSISRQGMRGYTF.

For the CDR3, the DNA is TGTGCCAGTAGTATAGACCCAAACGAGGATGGCTACACCTTC. Its protein product is CASSIDPNEDGYTF. The chain joins TRBV19 to TRBJ1-2; D is ambiguous. This CDR3 has 14 residues. Trimming pared 0 bases from V and 6 bases from J, leaving 11 bases between. Germline-derived CDR1 and CDR2 are LNHDA and SQIVND (reference sequence).

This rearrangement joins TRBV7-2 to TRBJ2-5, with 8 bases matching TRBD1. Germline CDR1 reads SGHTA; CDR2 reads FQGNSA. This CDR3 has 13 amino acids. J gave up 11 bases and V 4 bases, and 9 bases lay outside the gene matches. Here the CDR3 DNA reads TGTGCCAGCAGCTCCGGACAGGGTGAGGAGCAGTACTTC. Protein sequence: CASSSGQGEEQYF.

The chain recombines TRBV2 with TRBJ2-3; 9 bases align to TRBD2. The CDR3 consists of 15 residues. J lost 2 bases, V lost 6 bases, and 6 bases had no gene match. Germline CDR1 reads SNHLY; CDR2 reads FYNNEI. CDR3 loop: CASRAAGGLTDTQYF. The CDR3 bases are TGTGCCAGCAGGGCAGCGGGAGGACTCACAGATACGCAGTATTTT.

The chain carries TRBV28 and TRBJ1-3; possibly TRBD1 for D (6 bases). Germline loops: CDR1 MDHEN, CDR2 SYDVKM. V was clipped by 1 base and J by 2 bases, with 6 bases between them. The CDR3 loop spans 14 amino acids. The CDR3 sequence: CASSLSGAGNTIYF. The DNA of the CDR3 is TGTGCCAGCAGTTTATCAGGGGCTGGAAACACCATATATTTT.

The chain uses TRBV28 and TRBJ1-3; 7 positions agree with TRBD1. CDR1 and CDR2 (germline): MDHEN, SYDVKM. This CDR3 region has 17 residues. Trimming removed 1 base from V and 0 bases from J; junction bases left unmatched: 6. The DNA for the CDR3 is TGTGCCAGCAGTTTATTACAGGGGCGGCTCTCTGGAAACACCATATATTTT. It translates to CASSLLQGRLSGNTIYF.

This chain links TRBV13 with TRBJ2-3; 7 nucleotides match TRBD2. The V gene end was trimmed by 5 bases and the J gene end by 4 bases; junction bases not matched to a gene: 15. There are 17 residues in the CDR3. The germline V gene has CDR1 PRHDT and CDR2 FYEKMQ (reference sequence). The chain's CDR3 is CASSRRGGSLNPDTQYF. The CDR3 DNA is TGTGCCAGCAGCCGCCGGGGCGGGAGTCTAAATCCAGATACGCAGTATTTT.

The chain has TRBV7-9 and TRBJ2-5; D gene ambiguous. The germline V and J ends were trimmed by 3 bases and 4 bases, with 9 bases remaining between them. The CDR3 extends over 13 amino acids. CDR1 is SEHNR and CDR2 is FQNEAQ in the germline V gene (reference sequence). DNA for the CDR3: TGTGCCAGCAGCTTTATCCCGGGAGAGACCCAGTACTTC. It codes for CASSFIPGETQYF.

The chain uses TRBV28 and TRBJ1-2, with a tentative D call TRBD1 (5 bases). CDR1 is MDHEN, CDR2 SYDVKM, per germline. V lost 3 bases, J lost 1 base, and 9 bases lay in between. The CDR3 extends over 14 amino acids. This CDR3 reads CASSLETDNYGYTF. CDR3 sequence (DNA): TGTGCCAGCAGTTTGGAGACAGATAACTATGGCTACACCTTC.

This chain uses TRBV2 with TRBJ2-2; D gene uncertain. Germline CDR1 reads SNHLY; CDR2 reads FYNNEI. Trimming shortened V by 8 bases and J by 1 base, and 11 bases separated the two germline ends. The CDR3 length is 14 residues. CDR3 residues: CASGWALNTGELFF. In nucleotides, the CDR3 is TGTGCCAGCGGTTGGGCCTTGAACACCGGGGAGCTGTTTTTT.

CDR3 in DNA: TGTGCCAGCAGTTACGGAGACAGGGGGACCTACGAGCAGTACTTC. Translating it yields CASSYGDRGTYEQYF. The chain uses TRBV6-5 and TRBJ2-7; 9 positions match TRBD1. Germline V CDR1 and CDR2: MNHEY, SVGAGI. The CDR3 has 15 amino acids. V gave up 2 bases and J gave up 2 bases; unmatched junction bases: 4.